This T cell receptor (beta chain) was sequenced during a study of cytomegalovirus exposure and HLA in healthy donors. Study-wide results and caveats: Later analysis demonstrated an association between a missense DCLRE1C variant and TCR beta V- and J-gene trimming. TCR beta sequences reportedly predicted the HLA-A and HLA-B alleles of most subjects accurately. Immune exposure was documented only through CMV serostatus.

The primer mix had 60 Vbeta and 13 Jbeta primers. Original processing methods: Later work found 65 million to 85 million unique TCR beta chains, with roughly 11 million shared. Sequenced by immunoSEQ multiplex PCR; TCRdb stores in-frame clones only, minus some. V, J and clone size are taken as reported in that table, and D and trimming were inferred from the DNA itself. The sample records around 300,000 clones, 70% to 90% being singletons. As regards this clone: Its antigen is as yet unknown.

Sequenced material: PBMCs. The TCR originated in a woman between 18 and 29 years old in good health and CMV-seronegative.

CDR3 sequence reads: CASSLEFGSSYEQYF. For the CDR3, the DNA is TGCGCCAGCAGCTTGGAGTTCGGGAGCTCCTACGAGCAGTACTTC. The chain is built from TRBV5-1 and TRBJ2-7; D is perhaps TRBD2 (6 bases). CDR1 and CDR2 from the germline V gene are SGHRS and YFSETQ. This CDR3 is built from 15 residues. The V end was cut by 0 bases, the J end by 0 bases, with 10 bases between.